The 13 T cell receptor beta chains presented below share a single source sample, sequenced in a study of breast tumors, draining lymph nodes, adjacent tissues. Axillary draining lymph nodes of breast cancer patients supplied the node samples. From the multiplex PCR reads, TCRdb called clonotypes with MiXCR, one entry per CDR3 protein. The sample lists fewer than 200,000 distinct CDR3 sequences, around a third seen once, with 3.8% in the top ten. Sequencing was carried out using axillary lymph node tissue. The receptors here all came from a female donor with breast cancer. Some clones in this sample may be carry-over from other donors' samples.

The rearrangement joins TRBV10-3 to TRBJ2-7; D possibly corresponds to TRBD1 (6 bases). Germline V CDR1 and CDR2: ENHRY, SYGVKD. V lost 10 bases and J 6 bases, leaving 13 bases between the germline ends. This CDR3 is built from 11 residues. The CDR3 nucleotides read TGTGCCAACTCACAGGGCGGCGAGCAGTACTTC. Translation gives CANSQGGEQYF.

This clonotype was recorded at least ten times. The V gene is TRBV20-1, the J gene TRBJ2-7, with D tentatively TRBD1 (6 bases). Trimming took 0 bases from V and 2 from J, leaving 14 bases between them. The germline CDR1 and CDR2 sequences are DFQATT and SNEGSKA (reference sequence). The CDR3 is 15 residues long. The CDR3 DNA sequence: TGCAGTGCTAGAGATCTAGTTAACAGGGCCTACGAGCAGTACTTC. This encodes CSARDLVNRAYEQYF.

The chain uses TRBV20-1 and TRBJ1-3, with a tentative D call TRBD1 (6 bases). CDR1 and CDR2 (germline): DFQATT, SNEGSKA (reference sequence). Trimming shortened V by 1 base and J by 5 bases, and 12 bases separated the two germline ends. The CDR3 sequence is 14 residues long. The CDR3 nucleotides read TGCAGTGCTAGAGTAAGGACAGCCAGAAACACCATATATTTT. It translates to CSARVRTARNTIYF.

In this sample, this clonotype turned up many times. This chain connects TRBV4-3 to TRBJ2-7; 7 bases map to TRBD1. The CDR3 is 16 amino acids. V lost 2 bases, J lost 0 bases, and 7 bases stayed unmatched. Per germline, CDR1 LGHNA and CDR2 YSLEER. This chain's CDR3 is CASSQPSQGSSYEQYF. In nucleotides, the CDR3 is TGCGCCAGCAGCCAACCCTCACAGGGGAGCTCCTACGAGCAGTACTTC.

This clonotype was detected many times. CDR3 protein: CASSTLLRGNIQYF. CDR3 DNA: TGTGCCAGTAGTACCCTACTCAGGGGGAACATTCAGTACTTC. The rearrangement uses TRBV19 and TRBJ2-4; the match to TRBD1 covers 7 bases. Germline V gene sequence: CDR1 LNHDA, CDR2 SQIVND (reference sequence). V shed 4 bases, J shed 7 bases, and the junction held 7 bases outside the gene matches. This CDR3 comprises 14 residues.

This clonotype was counted many times. J is TRBJ2-7 and V is TRBV14; perhaps TRBD1 as D (7 bases). The CDR3 consists of 16 residues. CDR1 is SGHDN and CDR2 is FVKESK in the germline V gene. The V end lost 0 bases, the J end lost 4 bases, and 16 bases lay between the germline ends. The DNA of the CDR3 is TGTGCCAGCAGCCAAGATCGGGGGACAGCACCTTACGAGCAGTACTTC. It translates to CASSQDRGTAPYEQYF.

This clonotype was recorded at least ten times. The chain recombines TRBV2 with TRBJ1-5, with TRBD1 as a possible D gene (5 bases). V shed 6 bases and J shed 1 base, with 13 bases lying between them. The CDR3 length is 15 residues. Germline V lookup: CDR1 SNHLY, CDR2 FYNNEI. Written as DNA, the CDR3 is TGTGCCAGCAGAGGGACGTCTTTAAGCAATCAGCCCCAGCATTTT. Its translation: CASRGTSLSNQPQHF.

Comment on this clonotype: One base away lies a much larger clone, so this may be a sequencing read error. The rearrangement uses TRBV13 and TRBJ2-7; possible D gene TRBD1, 5 bases. The length of the CDR3 is 14 residues. The V gene's germline CDR1 is PRHDT and CDR2 FYEKMQ (reference sequence). CDR3 DNA sequence: TGTGCCAGCAGCTTACACAGGCTCTCCCACGAGCAGTACTTC. Translated, it gives CASSLHRLSHEQYF.

This clonotype was counted at least ten times. This chain links TRBV29-1 with TRBJ2-2; D gene ambiguous. Germline V gene data show CDR1 as SQVTM and CDR2 as ANQGSEA. Trimming shortened V by 1 base and J by 7 bases, and 4 bases separated the two germline ends. This CDR3 is built from 11 residues. CDR3 sequence (DNA): TGCAGCGTTGAAGGCTTCGGGGAGCTGTTTTTT. Its translation is CSVEGFGELFF.

The V and J genes are TRBV2 and TRBJ2-7; D is ambiguous. The ends were cut back, 4 bases at V and 2 bases at J, with 12 bases in the middle. CDR3 size: 14 residues. CDR1 and CDR2 (germline): SNHLY, FYNNEI. The CDR3 DNA follows: TGTGCCAGCAGTGCCCGGGTCTCTGCCTACGAGCAGTACTTC. This sequence encodes CASSARVSAYEQYF.

In its sample, this clonotype was seen a few times. A much larger clone is a single base away; this may be a read error. The chain couples TRBV5-1 to TRBJ2-7; maybe TRBD1 (6 bases). The CDR3 totals 13 residues. The germline CDR1 and CDR2 sequences are SGHRS and YFSETQ. CDR3 bases: TGCGCCAGCAGCTTGGTTTCAGGGGACGACCAGTACTTC. It encodes CASSLVSGDDQYF.

The chain couples TRBV7-2 to TRBJ1-6; no firm D call. This CDR3 has 15 amino acids. In germline, CDR1 is SGHTA, CDR2 FQGNSA. V lost 10 bases and J 0 bases, leaving 13 bases between the germline ends. CDR3 sequence reads: CAIGRGSSYNSPLHF. The CDR3, as DNA: TGTGCCATTGGACGGGGAAGCTCCTATAATTCACCCCTCCACTTT.

This clonotype was seen more than once but under ten times. One base away lies a much larger clone, so this may be a sequencing read error. The chain has TRBV5-4 and TRBJ1-2; the D gene is possibly TRBD1 (6 bases). The CDR3 is 15 residues long. CDR1 and CDR2 from the germline V gene are SGHNT and YYREEE (reference sequence). Trimming shortened V by 4 bases and J by 6 bases, and 19 bases separated the two germline ends. CDR3 sequence (DNA): TGTGCCAGCAGCCTCCGGACAGCGGGTAATAATGGCTACACCTTC. Translating it yields CASSLRTAGNNGYTF.